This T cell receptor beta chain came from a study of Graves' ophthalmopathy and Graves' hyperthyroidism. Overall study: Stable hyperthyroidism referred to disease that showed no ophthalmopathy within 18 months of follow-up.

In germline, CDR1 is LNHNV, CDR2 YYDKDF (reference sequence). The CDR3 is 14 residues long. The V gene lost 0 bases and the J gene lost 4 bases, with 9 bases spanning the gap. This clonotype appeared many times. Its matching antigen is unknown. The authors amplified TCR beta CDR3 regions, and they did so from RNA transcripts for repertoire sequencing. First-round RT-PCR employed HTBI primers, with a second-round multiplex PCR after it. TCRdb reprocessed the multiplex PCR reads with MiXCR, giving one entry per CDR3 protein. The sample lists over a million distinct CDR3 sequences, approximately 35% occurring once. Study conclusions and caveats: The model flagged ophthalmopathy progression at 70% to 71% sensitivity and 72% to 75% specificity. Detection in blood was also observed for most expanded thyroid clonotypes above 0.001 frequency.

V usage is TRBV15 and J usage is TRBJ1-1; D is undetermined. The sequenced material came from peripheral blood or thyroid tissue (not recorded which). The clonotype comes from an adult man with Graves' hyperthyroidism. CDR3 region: CATSRDYPGTEAFF. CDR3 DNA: TGTGCCACCAGCAGAGATTATCCGGGCACTGAAGCTTTCTTT.